Listed below are T cell receptor beta chains from one sample, sequenced in a study of T cell responses to AZD1222 COVID-19 vaccine. Using immunoSEQ multiplex PCR, the repertoire was profiled, and TCRdb retains in-frame clones only, with some absent. Of 95,000 to 150,000 clones listed, roughly 91% are singletons. The sample in question was peripheral blood, obtained 28 days after the second AZD1222 dose. These receptors came from an adult who received the AZD1222 COVID-19 vaccine. Both conserved end residues are part of each CDR3. A D gene is named only where the DNA matches it firmly. The size field is filled for only some rows; it gives once, few, many or a size class.

TRBJ2-7 | TRBV19 | NA | TRBD2 | TGTGCCAGTAGTTTGGGACTAGCGGGAGTTTCTATCTACGAGCAGTACTTC | CASSLGLAGVSIYEQYF
TRBJ1-6 | TRBV27 | NA | NA | TGTGCCTGCAGGGGAGGAAATTCACCCCTCCACTTT | CACRGGNSPLHF
TRBJ2-7 | TRBV6-5 | NA | TRBD1 | TGTGCCAGCAGTTACTCGGTCGGGACAGGGTTAAACGAGCAGTACTTC | CASSYSVGTGLNEQYF
TRBJ1-4 | TRBV5-5 | NA | TRBD1 | TGTGCCAGCAGCTTGGGCACAGGGGGGGAAAAACTGTTTTTT | CASSLGTGGEKLFF
TRBJ2-2 | TRBV13 | NA | NA | TGTGCCAGCAGCGGGTCAAACACCGGGGAGCTGTTTTTT | CASSGSNTGELFF
TRBJ1-6 | TRBV2 | few | NA | TGTGCCAGCAGTGAGGCCCCGAATTCACCCCTCCACTTT | CASSEAPNSPLHF
TRBJ1-2 | TRBV20-1 | NA | NA | TGCAGTGCTAACCAGGGGAGTGGCTACACCTTC | CSANQGSGYTF
TRBJ1-2 | TRBV12-3/TRBV12-4 | NA | NA | TGTGCCAGCAGAAGGACAGATGGCTACACCTTC | CASRRTDGYTF
TRBJ2-3 | TRBV14 | NA | NA | TGTGCCAGCAGCGAAGAAAAGACCCTGAGGAGGGGTACGCAGTATTTT | CASSEEKTLRRGTQYF
TRBJ2-5 | TRBV19 | NA | NA | TGTGCCAGTTCTATAGCGGTCGAGCGGGAGACCCAGTACTTC | CASSIAVERETQYF
TRBJ2-7 | TRBV19 | NA | NA | TGTGCCAGTAGTACCTCCCTGACTATTAGCGTCGACCACGAGCAGTACTTC | CASSTSLTISVDHEQYF
TRBJ1-4 | TRBV6-5 | NA | NA | TGTGCCAGCAGTTACCGGAGAAATGAAGGAAAACTGTTTTTT | CASSYRRNEGKLFF
TRBJ2-7 | TRBV3-1/TRBV3-2 | NA | NA | TGTGCCAGCAGCCAAAATAGCGGCAGCTCCTACGAGCAGTACTTC | CASSQNSGSSYEQYF
TRBJ1-2 | TRBV9 | NA | NA | TGTGCCAGCAGCGTAGTTGAAGGGGTCGGCTACACCTTC | CASSVVEGVGYTF
TRBJ1-3 | TRBV7-6 | NA | NA | TGTGCCAGCAGCTTCGCCGAACCTGGAAACACCATATATTTT | CASSFAEPGNTIYF
TRBJ2-5 | TRBV19 | NA | NA | TGTGCCAGTAGTATCGGGACAACCTACCAAGAGACCCAGTACTTC | CASSIGTTYQETQYF
TRBJ2-1 | TRBV9 | NA | NA | TGTGCCAGCAGCGTAGGTCCGGGAGAAAGATACAATGAGCAGTTCTTC | CASSVGPGERYNEQFF
TRBJ2-3 | TRBV7-9 | NA | NA | TGTGCCAGCAGCTTCTCGGACCGGACAGATACGCAGTATTTT | CASSFSDRTDTQYF
TRBJ2-5 | TRBV10-3 | NA | TRBD1 | TGTGCCATCAGTGAGTCGACAGGGGGCGGGAAAGAGACCCAGTACTTC | CAISESTGGGKETQYF
TRBJ2-2 | TRBV6-5 | NA | TRBD1 | TGTGCCAGCAGTTACTCCGGACAGGGGGCCGGGGAGCTGTTTTTT | CASSYSGQGAGELFF
TRBJ1-5 | TRBV6-5 | NA | NA | TGTGCCAGCGACTATCGGAACAATCAGCCCCAGCATTTT | CASDYRNNQPQHF
TRBJ1-4 | TRBV14 | NA | NA | TGTGCCAGCAGCCGCCGGCAGGGACGCGAAAAACTGTTTTTT | CASSRRQGREKLFF
TRBJ1-6 | TRBV6-5 | NA | TRBD1 | TGTGCCAGCAGATACAGGGGGCCCACACCCCTCCACTTT | CASRYRGPTPLHF
TRBJ1-3 | TRBV2 | NA | NA | TGTGCCAGCGGGGCGGATCGAGGCCCTGGAAACACCATATATTTT | CASGADRGPGNTIYF
TRBJ2-2 | TRBV2 | NA | NA | TGTGCCAGCAGTTTGCTCCTTTCTGCCGGGGAGCTGTTTTTT | CASSLLLSAGELFF
TRBJ2-1 | TRBV7-6 | NA | NA | TGTGCCAGCAGCTTAGGGGCCCTTAGCGGTAATGAGCAGTTCTTC | CASSLGALSGNEQFF